The text below deals with one T cell receptor (beta chain). Antigen unknown. This sample stems from a study of cytomegalovirus exposure and HLA in healthy donors. Regarding the study as a whole: Previously analyzed data showed that most TCR beta V segments were productive at a frequency of about 87% or about 30%. When presence/absence was analysed, sequencing depth was taken to be roughly uniform across donors.

CDR3 length equals 16 residues. Germline-derived CDR1 and CDR2 are LNHDA and SQIVND (reference sequence). The V gene end was trimmed by 3 bases and the J gene end by 1 base; junction bases not matched to a gene: 5. The PCR employed 60 Vbeta primers together with 13 Jbeta primers. This table comes from immunoSEQ multiplex PCR, and its TCRdb copy is limited to in-frame clones, with some not included. The sample consists of 150,000 to 200,000 clones, 82% of them appearing once. The origin of this receptor is a man aged 50 or older in good health and CMV-seropositive. The chain employs TRBV19 and TRBJ2-2, with 7 bases matching TRBD2. The material sequenced was PBMCs. The CDR3 here is CASSISQRGNTGELFF. CDR3 nucleotide sequence: TGTGCCAGTAGTATCTCCCAGCGGGGGAACACCGGGGAGCTGTTTTTT.